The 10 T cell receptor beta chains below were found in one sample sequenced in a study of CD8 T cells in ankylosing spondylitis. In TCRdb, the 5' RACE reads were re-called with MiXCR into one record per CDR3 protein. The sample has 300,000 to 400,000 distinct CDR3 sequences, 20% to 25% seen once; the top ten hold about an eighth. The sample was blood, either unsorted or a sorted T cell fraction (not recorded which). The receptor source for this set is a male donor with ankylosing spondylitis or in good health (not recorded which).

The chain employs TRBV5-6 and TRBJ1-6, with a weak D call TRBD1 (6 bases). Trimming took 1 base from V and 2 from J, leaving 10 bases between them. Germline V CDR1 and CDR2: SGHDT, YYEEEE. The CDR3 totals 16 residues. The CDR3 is CASSLIRDTYNSPLHF. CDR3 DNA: TGTGCCAGCAGCTTGATCCGGGACACCTATAATTCACCCCTCCACTTT.

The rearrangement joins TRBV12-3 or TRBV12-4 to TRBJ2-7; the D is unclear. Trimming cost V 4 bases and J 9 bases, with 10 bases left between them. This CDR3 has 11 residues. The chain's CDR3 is CASSSDRGQYF. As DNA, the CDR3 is TGTGCCAGCAGTTCCGACCGTGGGCAGTACTTC.

DNA of the CDR3: TGTGCCAGTAGTGCCCGGGGGGCCTTTGAAGATACGCAGTATTTT. It specifies CASSARGAFEDTQYF. The V and J genes are TRBV19 and TRBJ2-3; D perhaps matches TRBD2 (7 bases). Trimming took off 5 bases at V and 5 bases at J, with 17 bases between the two ends. Per the germline V gene, CDR1 is LNHDA and CDR2 is SQIVND (reference sequence). The CDR3 covers 15 residues.

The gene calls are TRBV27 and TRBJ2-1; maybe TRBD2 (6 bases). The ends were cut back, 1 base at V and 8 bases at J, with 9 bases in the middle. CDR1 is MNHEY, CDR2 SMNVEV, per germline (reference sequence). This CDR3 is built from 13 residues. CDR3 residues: CASSLYGEDEQFF. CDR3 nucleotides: TGTGCCAGCAGTTTATACGGGGAGGATGAGCAGTTCTTC.

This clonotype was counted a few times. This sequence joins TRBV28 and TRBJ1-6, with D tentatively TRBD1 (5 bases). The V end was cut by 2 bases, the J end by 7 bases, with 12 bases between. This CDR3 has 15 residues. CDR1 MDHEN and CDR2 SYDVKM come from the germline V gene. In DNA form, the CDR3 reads TGTGCCAGCAGTTTAGAAAACAGGCCAAATTCACCCCTCCACTTT. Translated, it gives CASSLENRPNSPLHF.

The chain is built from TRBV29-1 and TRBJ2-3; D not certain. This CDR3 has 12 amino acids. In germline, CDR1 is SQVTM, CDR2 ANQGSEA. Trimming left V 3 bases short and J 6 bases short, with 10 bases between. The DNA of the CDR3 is TGCAGCGTTGAGGGTGAGGTCGATACGCAGTATTTT. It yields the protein CSVEGEVDTQYF.

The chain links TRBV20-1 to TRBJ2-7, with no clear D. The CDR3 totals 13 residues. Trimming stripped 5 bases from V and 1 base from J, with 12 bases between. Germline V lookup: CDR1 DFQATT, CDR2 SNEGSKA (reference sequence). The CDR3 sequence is CSASLLVSYEQYF. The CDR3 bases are TGCAGTGCTTCCCTCCTAGTTTCCTACGAGCAGTACTTC.

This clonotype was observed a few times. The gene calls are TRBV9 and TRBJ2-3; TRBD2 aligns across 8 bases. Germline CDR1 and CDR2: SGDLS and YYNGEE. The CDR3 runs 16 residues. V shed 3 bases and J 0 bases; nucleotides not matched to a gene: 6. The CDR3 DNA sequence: TGTGCCAGCAGCGCCTATACTAGCGGAAGCACAGATACGCAGTATTTT. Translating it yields CASSAYTSGSTDTQYF.

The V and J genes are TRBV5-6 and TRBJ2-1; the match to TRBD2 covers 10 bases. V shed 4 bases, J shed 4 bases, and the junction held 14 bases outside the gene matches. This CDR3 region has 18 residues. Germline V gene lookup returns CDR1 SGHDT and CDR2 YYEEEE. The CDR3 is CASSLGALGLAKYNEQFF. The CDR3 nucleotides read TGTGCCAGCAGCCTTGGTGCCTTGGGACTAGCGAAATACAATGAGCAGTTCTTC.

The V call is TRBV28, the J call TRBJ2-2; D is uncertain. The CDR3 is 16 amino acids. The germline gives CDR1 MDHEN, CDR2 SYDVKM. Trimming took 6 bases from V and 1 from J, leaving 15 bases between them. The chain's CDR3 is CASRPPASRNTGELFF. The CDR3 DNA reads TGTGCCAGCAGACCTCCAGCGAGCCGGAACACCGGGGAGCTGTTTTTT.